This TCR beta chain was recorded in a study of T cells in Graves' hyperthyroidism and ophthalmopathy. The study, taken as a whole, reports: Among clonotypes expanded in thyroid above 0.001, most were also found in blood. Median prediction lead before ophthalmopathy onset was about 6.7 months with the model.

Diagnosis of hyperthyroidism was new in patients aged 18 to 65, and its duration was under 2 months. Clinical symptoms, serum thyroxine, TRAb, thyroid ultrasound and orbital computed tomography informed diagnoses. V lost 6 bases to trimming and J lost 4 bases; unmatched junction nucleotides: 4. CDR3 size: 13 residues. RNA transcripts yielded amplified TCR beta CDR3 regions. The HTBI primer set drove a first-round RT-PCR of the TCR CDR3. TCRdb processed the multiplex PCR reads anew with MiXCR; each CDR3 protein has one entry. The sample records more than 40,000 distinct CDR3 sequences, 45% to 50% being singletons. As concerns this clonotype: Its target is not known.

The chain has TRBV12-3 or TRBV12-4 and TRBJ1-1; TRBD1 aligns across 8 bases. The clonotype originates from a woman between 50 and 59 years old with Graves' hyperthyroidism. The source material was peripheral blood or thyroid tissue (not recorded which). The CDR3 region is CASRDRVGTEAFF. The CDR3 bases are TGTGCCAGCAGGGACAGGGTGGGCACTGAAGCTTTCTTT.